This TCR beta chain was captured in a study of shared clonotypes between healthy human individuals. The study drew its donors from healthy HIV-negative adults without recent acute infections or vaccinations. This CDR3 contains 14 residues. Looked up from germline, CDR1 is SGHDN and CDR2 is FVKESK. V was clipped by 3 bases and J by 8 bases, with 16 bases between them. The authors loaded about 0.2 ug DNA, 25,000 to 30,000 T cell genomes, into sorted-subset replicate PCRs. Method: immunoSEQ multiplex PCR; TCRdb's copy keeps in-frame clones and lacks some. The data contain 2 million to 2.5 million clones, approximately 90% of them singletons.

This TCR came from a man between 18 and 29 years old in good health. Some clones in this sample may be carry-over from other donors' samples. The sequenced sample was naive CD4+ T cells from PBMCs. Regarding subset: CD45RA+ positively selected. The chain recombines TRBV14 with TRBJ1-2, with a possible D match to TRBD1 (5 bases). Here the CDR3 reads CASSQNPAGVGYTF. The CDR3 DNA reads TGTGCCAGCAGCCAGAACCCGGCGGGGGTCGGCTACACCTTC.